This TCR beta chain originates from a study of beta chain features in type 1 diabetes. Broader study findings: All four CD4+ subsets from Type 1 diabetes patients carried moderately but significantly shorter TCRB CDR3s.

The investigators reverse transcribed all of the isolated RNA, so they sequenced expressed TCRB transcripts. Data came from immunoSEQ multiplex PCR; TCRdb stores just in-frame clones and leaves some out. The sample contains 500,000 to 850,000 clones, over 11% of which appear only once. This CDR3 has 13 residues. CDR1 and CDR2 from the germline V gene are KGHSH and LQKENI. V dropped 5 bases and J dropped 4 bases, with 11 bases sitting between them. In this sample, this clone turned up a few times. Its antigen is unidentified. V usage is TRBV18 and J usage is TRBJ1-1; the D gene is possibly TRBD1 (6 bases). Sequenced: naive CD4+ T cells from blood. The TCR was taken from a man aged 18 to 30 with type 1 diabetes. CDR3 coding DNA: TGTGCCAGCTCAGCCAGGGGAGCCACTGAAGCTTTCTTT. It translates to CASSARGATEAFF.